This is a list of T cell receptor beta chains from one sample in a study of radiation and T cells in renal cell carcinoma. The method was immunoSEQ multiplex PCR; TCRdb's version includes in-frame clones alone and lacks a portion of them. The sample lists about 130,000 clones; 88% were seen once. The sequencing here drew on blood, taken from a patient whose treatment included radiotherapy and nephrectomy. These receptors all stem from a woman aged 65 to 85 with renal cell carcinoma. Both conserved end residues are part of each CDR3. D genes are given only for firm matches. Only some rows state a clone size, as once, few, many or a class for expanded clones.

J gene	D gene	V gene	clone size	CDR3 protein	CDR3 DNA
TRBJ1-3	TRBD1	TRBV11-3	-	CASSSGHRGRNTIYF	TGTGCCAGCAGCTCCGGACACAGGGGGCGGAACACCATATATTTT
TRBJ2-5	-	TRBV30	-	CAWSPRIETQYF	TGTGCCTGGAGTCCCAGGATAGAGACCCAGTACTTC
TRBJ1-2	-	TRBV28	-	CASSLFRVSNYGYTF	TGTGCCAGCAGTTTATTCAGGGTATCGAACTATGGCTACACCTTC
TRBJ1-1	-	TRBV6-5	-	CASSYDSINEAFF	TGTGCCAGCAGTTATGACAGTATTAATGAAGCTTTCTTT
TRBJ2-6	TRBD1	TRBV7-6	few	CASSPPRTGTSGANVLTF	TGTGCCAGCAGCCCCCCAAGGACAGGGACCTCTGGGGCCAACGTCCTGACTTTC
TRBJ1-5	TRBD1	TRBV15	-	CATSQGEMWPQHF	TGTGCCACCAGCCAGGGGGAAATGTGGCCCCAGCATTTT
TRBJ1-4	-	TRBV19	-	CASRGGPTNEKLFF	TGTGCCAGTCGAGGCGGACCAACTAATGAAAAACTGTTTTTT
TRBJ2-2	TRBD1	TRBV7-9	once	CASSGRTGENTGELFF	TGTGCCAGCAGCGGGCGGACAGGGGAGAACACCGGGGAGCTGTTTTTT
TRBJ2-3	TRBD2	TRBV5-4	-	CASSWLAGGQDTQYF	TGTGCCAGCAGCTGGCTAGCGGGGGGGCAAGATACGCAGTATTTT
TRBJ2-3	-	TRBV5-1	-	CASSPLGRVADTQYF	TGCGCCAGCAGCCCCCTGGGCAGGGTGGCAGATACGCAGTATTTT
TRBJ2-1	-	TRBV7-2	-	CASSGRGSQFF	TGTGCCAGCAGCGGGCGCGGGTCTCAGTTCTTC
TRBJ1-2	TRBD1	TRBV5-1	-	CASSLEGARYGYTF	TGCGCCAGCAGCTTGGAGGGGGCGCGGTATGGCTACACCTTC
TRBJ2-3	-	TRBV7-9	-	CASSSAGTDTQYF	TGTGCCAGCAGCTCGGCCGGTACAGATACGCAGTATTTT
TRBJ2-1	-	TRBV30	-	CAWSLSLGLSSYNEQFF	TGTGCCTGGAGTCTTTCCCTCGGACTGAGCTCCTACAATGAGCAGTTCTTC
TRBJ1-6	-	TRBV19	-	CATSPDARYNSPLHF	TGTGCCACTAGTCCGGACGCTCGCTATAATTCACCCCTCCACTTT
TRBJ2-3	-	TRBV6-6	-	CASRSRMDTQYF	TGTGCCAGCAGATCAAGGATGGATACGCAGTATTTT
TRBJ1-4	-	TRBV18	few	CASASGTSNEKLFF	TGTGCCAGCGCGTCAGGGACCTCTAATGAAAAACTGTTTTTT
TRBJ1-2	-	TRBV9	few	CASSVGGAYGYTF	TGTGCCAGCAGCGTCGGTGGGGCCTATGGCTACACCTTC
TRBJ1-2	-	TRBV6-1	once	CASSEGRGGGYGYTF	TGTGCCAGCAGTGAAGGAAGGGGGGGTGGCTATGGCTACACCTTC
TRBJ1-1	-	TRBV15	-	CATSWEGDTEAFF	TGTGCCACCAGCTGGGAGGGTGACACTGAAGCTTTCTTT
TRBJ1-6	-	TRBV5-5	-	CASSLIPGALSYNSPLHF	TGTGCCAGCAGCTTAATTCCAGGGGCCCTTTCCTATAATTCACCCCTCCACTTT
TRBJ2-1	-	TRBV5-1	-	CASSLVIRANEQFF	TGCGCCAGCAGCTTGGTGATCCGGGCAAATGAGCAGTTCTTC
TRBJ2-3	TRBD2	TRBV7-6	-	CASSLAGGDTQYF	TGTGCCAGCAGCTTAGCGGGGGGGGATACGCAGTATTTT
TRBJ1-1	-	TRBV5-4	-	CASSPRGSTEAFF	TGTGCCAGCAGCCCGCGGGGGAGCACTGAAGCTTTCTTT
TRBJ1-1	TRBD1	TRBV5-5	-	CATDKGARSTEAFF	TGTGCCACCGACAAGGGGGCGCGGAGCACTGAAGCTTTCTTT
TRBJ1-1	-	TRBV20-1	once	CSAVRNTEAFF	TGCAGTGCCGTAAGGAACACTGAAGCTTTCTTT
TRBJ1-5	TRBD1	TRBV6-6	-	CASTQGGEVKPQHF	TGTGCCAGCACCCAGGGGGGGGAAGTGAAGCCCCAGCATTTT
TRBJ2-2	-	TRBV30	-	CAWSRRLSIGTPSNTGELFF	TGTGCCTGGAGCCGACGTCTTAGTATCGGGACTCCCTCGAACACCGGGGAGCTGTTTTTT
TRBJ2-5	TRBD1	TRBV30	-	CAWSGQGETQYF	TGTGCCTGGAGTGGACAGGGTGAGACCCAGTACTTC
TRBJ2-3	TRBD2	TRBV5-1	-	CASSSMTSGGSTDTQYF	TGCGCCAGCAGCTCGATGACTAGCGGGGGGTCCACAGATACGCAGTATTTT
TRBJ1-1	TRBD1	TRBV19	few	CASSPTGPNTEAFF	TGTGCCAGTAGCCCGACAGGGCCAAACACTGAAGCTTTCTTT
TRBJ2-5	TRBD2	TRBV5-1	-	CASSPSGLAGGGETQYF	TGCGCCAGCAGCCCCTCTGGACTAGCGGGGGGTGGAGAGACCCAGTACTTC
TRBJ2-1	-	TRBV28	-	CASSLRGSYNEQFF	TGTGCCAGCAGTTTGCGGGGAAGCTACAATGAGCAGTTCTTC
TRBJ1-6	-	TRBV9	-	CASGRDYNSPLHF	TGTGCCAGCGGCAGAGACTATAATTCACCCCTCCACTTT
TRBJ1-1	-	TRBV15	-	CATSRFDREAFF	TGTGCCACCAGCAGATTTGACCGTGAAGCTTTCTTT
TRBJ2-7	TRBD1	TRBV15	-	CATSRAGTGIEQYF	TGTGCCACCAGCAGAGCGGGGACAGGGATCGAGCAGTACTTC
TRBJ2-3	TRBD1	TRBV9	-	CASSGRQGFHDTQYF	TGTGCCAGCAGCGGCCGACAGGGCTTTCACGATACGCAGTATTTT
TRBJ1-6	TRBD1	TRBV27	-	CASSARRMGDREERYNSPLHF	TGTGCCAGCAGTGCACGCCGTATGGGGGACAGGGAGGAGCGCTATAATTCACCCCTCCACTTT
TRBJ2-7	-	TRBV6-1	-	CATRTDRILYEQYF	TGTGCCACCCGGACGGATCGGATCCTCTACGAGCAGTACTTC
TRBJ2-2	-	TRBV19	-	CASRLAKGTGELFF	TGTGCCAGTAGGCTCGCCAAGGGTACCGGGGAGCTGTTTTTT
TRBJ2-1	-	TRBV25-1	-	CASSRPGGGQFDEQFF	TGTGCCAGCAGCCGGCCAGGGGGGGGGCAATTCGATGAGCAGTTCTTC
TRBJ1-3	-	TRBV11-2	-	CASSLGPPSSGNTIYF	TGTGCCAGCAGCTTAGGTCCACCCAGCTCTGGAAACACCATATATTTT
TRBJ1-1	TRBD1	TRBV30	-	CAWSNRRDRGAFF	TGTGCCTGGAGCAACCGCCGGGACAGGGGAGCTTTCTTT
TRBJ1-1	-	TRBV15	few	CATSRDVGDTEAFF	TGTGCCACCAGCAGAGATGTAGGGGACACTGAAGCTTTCTTT
TRBJ2-7	TRBD1	TRBV6-4	-	CASSASTGGGEQYF	TGTGCCAGCAGTGCATCGACAGGGGGCGGTGAGCAGTACTTC
TRBJ1-2	-	TRBV19	-	CASSGRSRGYTF	TGTGCCAGCTCCGGGCGTTCCCGTGGCTACACCTTC
TRBJ1-2	TRBD1	TRBV7-2	-	CASSSSGTGRNGYTF	TGTGCCAGCAGCTCTAGCGGGACAGGGAGGAACGGCTACACCTTC
TRBJ1-2	TRBD1	TRBV28	-	CATEDRATYGYTF	TGTGCCACCGAGGACAGGGCAACATATGGCTACACCTTC
TRBJ2-3	-	TRBV19	-	CASTLTGGTDTQYF	TGTGCCAGTACCTTAACGGGGGGCACAGATACGCAGTATTTT
TRBJ1-1	-	TRBV19	-	CASSSVRGTEAFF	TGTGCCAGTAGTTCGGTGAGGGGCACTGAAGCTTTCTTT
TRBJ1-2	-	TRBV6-1	-	CASAQGAGYGYTF	TGTGCCAGCGCACAAGGGGCTGGCTATGGCTACACCTTC
TRBJ1-2	-	TRBV2	once	CASSNRPGNYGYTF	TGTGCCAGCAGTAATCGGCCGGGAAACTATGGCTACACCTTC
TRBJ1-5	-	TRBV5-1	-	CASSLSWDQPQHF	TGCGCCAGCAGCTTGAGCTGGGATCAGCCCCAGCATTTT
TRBJ1-2	-	TRBV11-2	-	CASSSDSTGLGYTF	TGTGCCAGCAGCTCCGACAGTACGGGCCTTGGCTACACCTTC
TRBJ2-3	-	TRBV7-2	-	CASSLSSGPTDTQYF	TGTGCCAGCAGCTTGTCGTCCGGGCCCACAGATACGCAGTATTTT